There are many counts of the clone carrying this TCR beta chain. Its specificity is not known. Arm-PCR of CDR3 regions with iRepertoire HTBI primers generated TCR beta libraries. MiXCR, applied by TCRdb to the multiplex PCR reads, yields one record per CDR3 protein. Of 450,000 to 600,000 distinct CDR3 sequences in the sample, roughly 13% were seen once. The time point here: newly diagnosed GD, antithyroid drugs for less than 3 months. RNA extracted from PBMCs served as the sequencing template. This record comes from a study of regulatory T cells in long-lasting Graves disease. Notes on the study in general: Public clonotype sharing was higher in persistent than newly diagnosed patients. TCR diversity was lower in persistent than newly diagnosed Graves' disease.

Trimming cost V 2 bases and J 2 bases; bases outside gene matches: 7. This CDR3 region has 16 residues. Germline CDR1 is MNHEY and CDR2 is SMNVEV (reference sequence). The sample was also linked to a second study, of T cells in Graves' hyperthyroidism and ophthalmopathy. Turning to that study: The diagnoses drew upon clinical symptoms, serum thyroxine and TRAb, thyroid ultrasound and orbital computed tomography. Within blood appeared most thyroid clonotypes that had expanded above 0.001.

The sequence was collected from a man younger than 40 with Graves disease. This rearrangement joins TRBV27 to TRBJ2-7; 9 positions match TRBD1. The specimen comprised peripheral blood mononuclear cells (PBMCs), sampled at new diagnosis, from a patient treated with antithyroid drugs. CDR3 DNA sequence: TGTGCCAGCAGTTTAGGGACAGGGAACTCCCCCTACGAGCAGTACTTC. The encoded protein is CASSLGTGNSPYEQYF.